This is a list of T cell receptor beta chains from one sample in a study of OX40 agonist ivuxolimab in advanced cancers. The table came from immunoSEQ multiplex PCR; TCRdb's copy has only in-frame clones and leaves some out. The sample has 50,000 or so clones; around 88% are singletons. This material consisted of CD4+ or CD8+ T cells sorted from blood, taken in a trial of the OX40 agonist ivuxolimab. These receptors all stem from an adult with an advanced solid tumor such as melanoma, head and neck, liver or kidney cancer. CDR3s include the opening cysteine and the closing phenylalanine or tryptophan. The D gene is left open where the match is weak. Clone size is stated in some rows and not others, as once, few, many or a class when expanded.

TRBD2,TRBV5-6,-,TRBJ2-3,CASAYGSAGGGTQYF,TGTGCCAGCGCCTACGGGAGTGCGGGGGGTGGTACGCAGTATTTT
-,TRBV5-1,-,TRBJ2-7,CASSLQSSSYEQYF,TGCGCCAGCAGCCTACAGTCTAGCTCCTACGAGCAGTACTTC
-,TRBV28,-,TRBJ2-3,CASSIRDVTDTQYF,TGTGCCAGCAGCATCCGGGACGTTACAGATACGCAGTATTTT
-,TRBV18,-,TRBJ2-4,CASSPGAGDIQYF,TGTGCCAGCTCACCGGGGGCCGGGGACATTCAGTACTTC
TRBD1,TRBV5-1,-,TRBJ2-5,CASSPGQGAQRETQYF,TGCGCCAGCAGCCCGGGACAGGGGGCCCAAAGGGAGACCCAGTACTTC
TRBD2,TRBV11-3,-,TRBJ2-6,CASSPGLAIPSGANVLTF,TGTGCCAGCAGCCCGGGACTAGCGATTCCCTCTGGGGCCAACGTCCTGACTTTC
TRBD1,TRBV11-2,-,TRBJ1-2,CASSLQGAGYTF,TGTGCCAGCAGCTTACAGGGGGCCGGCTACACCTTC
-,TRBV6-6,-,TRBJ2-5,CASSYLETQYF,TGTGCCAGCAGTTACTTAGAGACCCAGTACTTC
-,TRBV7-8,-,TRBJ1-5,CASSLVVLDYSNQPQHF,TGTGCCAGCAGCTTAGTAGTCTTAGATTATAGCAATCAGCCCCAGCATTTT
TRBD1,TRBV7-9,-,TRBJ2-5,CASSLPRTGWRETQYF,TGTGCCAGCAGCTTACCACGGACAGGGTGGCGGGAGACCCAGTACTTC
-,TRBV7-3,-,TRBJ2-5,CASSPDYSGGQYF,TGTGCCAGCAGCCCGGACTACTCAGGGGGCCAGTACTTC
-,TRBV2,-,TRBJ2-7,CASNPGPPSYEQYF,TGTGCCAGCAATCCCGGACCGCCATCCTACGAGCAGTACTTC
-,TRBV27,-,TRBJ1-5,CASSGLQWNQPQHF,TGTGCCAGCAGCGGACTACAATGGAATCAGCCCCAGCATTTT
-,TRBV6-1,-,TRBJ2-7,CAHTRGFNEPYEQYF,TGTGCCCACACTCGGGGTTTCAACGAACCCTACGAGCAGTACTTC
-,TRBV27,-,TRBJ1-5,CASSLGGYSNQPQHF,TGTGCCAGCAGTTTAGGCGGATATAGCAATCAGCCCCAGCATTTT
-,TRBV6-5,few,TRBJ1-1,CASSTGNTEAFF,TGTGCCAGCAGTACAGGGAACACTGAAGCTTTCTTT
-,TRBV5-4,few,TRBJ1-1,CASSLGERNTEAFF,TGTGCCAGCAGCTTGGGGGAACGCAACACTGAAGCTTTCTTT
-,TRBV19,-,TRBJ2-7,CASSASTSNEQYF,TGTGCCAGTAGTGCCTCGACTAGTAACGAGCAGTACTTC
-,TRBV2,-,TRBJ1-4,CASSGGGWEKLFF,TGTGCCAGCAGCGGGGGGGGATGGGAAAAGCTGTTTTTT
-,TRBV18,-,TRBJ1-2,CASSGLMVYGYTF,TGTGCCAGCTCAGGGTTGATGGTATATGGCTACACCTTC
-,TRBV15,-,TRBJ2-5,CATSRAETQYF,TGTGCCACCAGCAGAGCCGAGACCCAGTACTTC
-,TRBV6-1,-,TRBJ2-4,CASSVAGPPNQNIQYF,TGTGCCAGCAGTGTTGCAGGACCCCCCAACCAAAACATTCAGTACTTC
-,TRBV7-6,once,TRBJ1-2,CASSPNWGGEGGYTF,TGTGCCAGCAGCCCCAATTGGGGGGGCGAGGGAGGCTACACCTTC
TRBD1,TRBV11-2,-,TRBJ1-6,CASSLSGQGVSPLHF,TGTGCCAGCAGCTTATCGGGACAGGGGGTTTCACCCCTCCACTTT
TRBD1,TRBV6-5,-,TRBJ1-1,CASSRYRGRDEAFF,TGTGCCAGCAGCAGGTACAGGGGAAGGGATGAAGCTTTCTTT
TRBD1,TRBV9,once,TRBJ1-1,CASSAQGANTYTEAFF,TGTGCCAGCAGCGCCCAGGGGGCGAACACGTACACTGAAGCTTTCTTT
-,TRBV9,-,TRBJ2-1,CASSVRGSSYNEQFF,TGTGCCAGCAGCGTACGGGGGAGCTCCTACAATGAGCAGTTCTTC
TRBD2,TRBV5-1,-,TRBJ2-5,CASSPGPSGGRKETQYF,TGCGCCAGCAGCCCCGGGCCGAGCGGGGGCCGAAAAGAGACCCAGTACTTC
TRBD2,TRBV5-1,-,TRBJ2-5,CASSLEAGGPVTQYF,TGCGCCAGCAGCTTGGAAGCGGGGGGGCCGGTGACCCAGTACTTC
TRBD2,TRBV7-6,-,TRBJ2-2,CASSLEPSGGRELFF,TGTGCCAGCAGCTTAGAGCCTAGCGGGGGACGGGAGCTGTTTTTT
-,TRBV7-7,-,TRBJ2-6,CASSQGGSGANVLTF,TGTGCTAGCAGCCAAGGGGGCTCTGGGGCCAACGTCCTGACTTTC
-,TRBV6-1,-,TRBJ2-3,CASKGEGSTDTQYF,TGTGCCAGCAAGGGGGAGGGGAGCACAGATACGCAGTATTTT
-,TRBV5-6,once,TRBJ1-1,CASSFISQGHTEAFF,TGTGCCAGCAGCTTTATATCTCAGGGACACACTGAAGCTTTCTTT
TRBD2,TRBV7-3,-,TRBJ2-5,CASSPQAGGNQETQYF,TGTGCCAGCAGCCCTCAAGCGGGGGGGAACCAAGAGACCCAGTACTTC
TRBD2,TRBV11-2,-,TRBJ2-3,CASSLDSGGTDTQYF,TGTGCCAGCAGCTTAGATAGCGGGGGCACAGATACGCAGTATTTT
TRBD2,TRBV2,-,TRBJ2-1,CARDLAGVGNEQFF,TGTGCCAGGGATCTAGCGGGGGTAGGAAATGAGCAGTTCTTC
TRBD1,TRBV2,-,TRBJ2-7,CASSRDRGLGEQYF,TGTGCCAGCAGTCGTGACAGGGGTCTTGGCGAGCAGTACTTC
-,TRBV4-2,-,TRBJ2-5,CASSQLGLVQETQYF,TGTGCCAGCAGCCAACTGGGACTTGTCCAAGAGACCCAGTACTTC
-,TRBV6-1,-,TRBJ1-5,CASIEVNSNQPQHF,TGTGCCAGCATCGAGGTTAATAGCAATCAGCCCCAGCATTTT
TRBD2,TRBV19,-,TRBJ2-5,CASSILGTSGGRETQYF,TGTGCCAGTAGTATCCTCGGGACTAGCGGGGGGCGGGAGACCCAGTACTTC
-,TRBV7-8,few,TRBJ2-7,CASSAYRIPNSYEQYF,TGTGCCAGCAGCGCATACAGGATTCCGAACTCCTACGAGCAGTACTTC
-,TRBV7-2,-,TRBJ1-5,CASSLDPQPQHF,TGTGCCAGCAGCTTGGACCCCCAGCCCCAGCATTTT
TRBD1,TRBV11-3,-,TRBJ1-1,CASSSAGTGDMSFF,TGTGCCAGCAGCTCAGCCGGGACAGGGGATATGTCTTTCTTT
-,TRBV11-3,-,TRBJ2-2,CASSFEGSGTGELFF,TGTGCCAGCAGCTTCGAGGGCTCGGGCACCGGGGAGCTGTTTTTT
TRBD2,TRBV28,-,TRBJ2-1,CASTTLLAGPAYNEQFF,TGTGCCAGCACCACCCTTTTAGCGGGGCCTGCCTACAATGAGCAGTTCTTC
TRBD2,TRBV28,few,TRBJ2-1,CASNSGGEADEQFF,TGTGCCAGCAACAGCGGGGGGGAGGCCGATGAGCAGTTCTTC
-,TRBV6-6,-,TRBJ1-2,CASSSQIANYGYTF,TGTGCCAGCAGTTCTCAAATAGCTAACTATGGCTACACCTTC
-,TRBV27,-,TRBJ2-1,CASTRDRAYNEQFF,TGTGCCAGCACCCGGGACCGAGCTTACAATGAGCAGTTCTTC
-,TRBV5-1,-,TRBJ1-5,CASSLGQSSNQPQHF,TGCGCCAGCAGCTTGGGACAAAGTAGCAATCAGCCCCAGCATTTT
-,TRBV6-6,-,TRBJ2-7,CASIEGPHVTYEQYF,TGTGCCAGCATAGAAGGGCCGCATGTGACCTACGAGCAGTACTTC
TRBD1,TRBV11-2,-,TRBJ2-4,CASSRTGGLQNIQYF,TGTGCCAGCAGCCGGACAGGGGGCTTACAAAACATTCAGTACTTC
-,TRBV14,-,TRBJ2-6,CASSQFGAGGWRANVLTF,TGTGCCAGCAGCCAATTCGGGGCAGGGGGGTGGAGGGCCAACGTCCTGACTTTC
-,TRBV30,-,TRBJ2-7,CAWSGLSVGVGQYF,TGTGCCTGGAGTGGCCTGTCCGTGGGGGTGGGGCAGTACTTC
-,TRBV6-5,-,TRBJ2-7,CASSYSAESYEQYF,TGTGCCAGCAGTTACTCAGCGGAGTCCTACGAGCAGTACTTC
TRBD2,TRBV27,-,TRBJ2-5,CASSYTSGGLQETQYF,TGTGCCAGCAGTTACACTAGCGGGGGACTCCAAGAGACCCAGTACTTC
-,TRBV18,-,TRBJ2-7,CASSPSRSGTYEQYF,TGTGCCAGCTCACCGAGCAGAAGCGGAACCTACGAGCAGTACTTC
TRBD1,TRBV5-1,-,TRBJ2-7,CASSTYGTGNYEQYF,TGCGCCAGCAGCACATACGGGACAGGCAACTACGAGCAGTACTTC
TRBD1,TRBV7-9,-,TRBJ2-3,CASSSTQGAADTQYF,TGTGCCAGCAGCTCAACCCAGGGGGCGGCAGATACGCAGTATTTT
TRBD2,TRBV9,-,TRBJ2-4,CASSVDPSSGELAKNIQYF,TGTGCCAGCAGCGTAGATCCGTCTAGCGGGGAGCTAGCCAAAAACATTCAGTACTTC